The next 30 T cell receptor beta chains were all read from a single sample in a study of blood T cell repertoires in COVID-19. The assay was immunoSEQ multiplex PCR, and TCRdb's table has in-frame clones only and misses some. In the table there are around 180,000 clones, roughly 80% of which are singletons. Sequencing was done on a sample of peripheral blood. All receptors derive from a young woman with acute or convalescent COVID-19.

This chain connects TRBV30 to TRBJ1-6; D unclear. This CDR3 has 14 residues. Trimming removed 4 bases at V and 0 bases at J, with 7 bases between. In germline, CDR1 is GTSNPN, CDR2 SVGIG (reference sequence). CDR3 nucleotides: TGTGCCTGGAAATACGGCTCCTATAATTCACCCCTCCACTTT. Translation: CAWKYGSYNSPLHF.

This clone was found a few times. The chain combines TRBV7-2 with TRBJ2-1; the match to TRBD1 covers 7 bases. J was trimmed by 7 bases and V by 1 base; bases with no gene match: 4. CDR1 and CDR2 from the germline V gene are SGHTA and FQGNSA. CDR3 size: 14 residues. CDR3 sequence reads: CASSLDRGENEQFF. The CDR3 DNA reads as TGTGCCAGCAGCTTAGACAGGGGAGAAAATGAGCAGTTCTTC.

The table lists this clone with a count of one. The V gene is TRBV18, the J gene TRBJ1-3, with D possibly TRBD1 on 5 matching bases. V was trimmed by 3 bases and J by 2 bases, leaving 8 bases between them. Germline V gene sequence: CDR1 KGHSH, CDR2 LQKENI. The CDR3 sequence is 14 residues long. The CDR3 is CASSPGGTGNTIYF. In DNA, the CDR3 is TGTGCCAGCTCACCCGGGGGGACTGGAAACACCATATATTTT.

The gene calls are TRBV16 and TRBJ1-4; tentatively, D is TRBD1 (6 bases). Germline V gene sequence: CDR1 KGHSY, CDR2 FQNENV. V was clipped by 3 bases and J by 3 bases, with 11 bases between them. This CDR3 comprises 15 residues. The DNA of the CDR3 is TGTGCCAGCAGCCATCCAGGGGTGCCTAATGAAAAACTGTTTTTT. As protein: CASSHPGVPNEKLFF.

V and J are TRBV19 and TRBJ2-1, with 13 bases matching TRBD2. CDR3 size: 14 residues. The germline CDR1 and CDR2 sequences are LNHDA and SQIVND (reference sequence). V lost 5 bases and J lost 7; bases outside the gene matches: 2. CDR3 protein: CASSGTSGTNEQFF. The CDR3 DNA reads TGTGCCAGTAGTGGGACTAGCGGGACTAATGAGCAGTTCTTC.

CDR3 in amino acids: CASSPQGQGYTF. CDR3 nucleotide sequence: TGTGCCAGTAGTCCCCAGGGGCAAGGCTACACCTTC. The chain carries TRBV19 and TRBJ1-2; TRBD1 is a possible D gene (6 bases). The CDR3 consists of 12 residues. The germline CDR1 and CDR2 sequences are LNHDA and SQIVND (reference sequence). Trimming cost V 5 bases and J 8 bases, with 12 bases left between them.

The rearrangement links TRBV20-1 to TRBJ1-5; TRBD1 is a possible D gene (5 bases). The germline CDR1 and CDR2 sequences are DFQATT and SNEGSKA (reference sequence). The CDR3 consists of 13 residues. V was cut by 3 bases and J by 2 bases, with 8 bases left in between. This chain's CDR3 is CSASKTGNQPQHF. The CDR3, as DNA: TGCAGTGCTAGTAAGACAGGCAATCAGCCCCAGCATTTT.

The chain has TRBV27 and TRBJ1-3; TRBD1 might be the D (6 bases). Trimming took off 6 bases at V and 0 bases at J, with 6 bases between the two ends. This CDR3 has 13 amino acids. Germline V CDR1 and CDR2: MNHEY, SMNVEV (reference sequence). The CDR3 nucleotides read TGTGCCAGCAGGGACAGCTCTGGAAACACCATATATTTT. This codes for CASRDSSGNTIYF.

The rearrangement links TRBV13 to TRBJ2-7; a possible D gene is TRBD2 (6 bases). Per the germline V gene, CDR1 is PRHDT and CDR2 is FYEKMQ (reference sequence). The V end was cut by 0 bases, the J end by 4 bases, with 10 bases between. This CDR3 has 14 amino acids. The CDR3 protein is CASSLGTRDYEQYF. The CDR3 DNA is TGTGCCAGCAGCTTAGGGACTAGAGATTACGAGCAGTACTTC.

The genes are TRBV18 and TRBJ1-6, with 8 positions matching TRBD1. The germline gives CDR1 KGHSH, CDR2 LQKENI. The V and J ends lost 1 base and 8 bases, in that order; junction bases with no gene match: 4. The CDR3 is made up of 15 amino acids. The CDR3 bases are TGTGCCAGCTCACCACAACAGGGGGGCGATTCACCCCTCCACTTT. Translated, it gives CASSPQQGGDSPLHF.

This clone was recorded once. This sequence joins TRBV2 and TRBJ2-5; 7 bases are shared with TRBD1. Per germline, CDR1 SNHLY and CDR2 FYNNEI. J was trimmed by 0 bases and V by 8 bases; bases with no gene match: 6. CDR3 size: 14 residues. CDR3 amino acids: CASGADRYQETQYF. The CDR3 region has the DNA TGTGCCAGCGGGGCGGACAGGTACCAAGAGACCCAGTACTTC.

The chain uses TRBV4-2 and TRBJ2-1, with 7 bases aligning to TRBD2. The germline gives CDR1 LGHNA, CDR2 YNFKEQ. The CDR3 is 17 residues long. V lost 1 base to trimming and J lost 3 bases; unmatched junction nucleotides: 9. The CDR3 nucleotides are TGTGCCAGCAGCCAAGGGTTCACGGGGGGTAACTACAATGAGCAGTTCTTC. It specifies CASSQGFTGGNYNEQFF.

The rearrangement joins TRBV7-9 to TRBJ2-7; no definite D call. Per germline, CDR1 SEHNR and CDR2 FQNEAQ (reference sequence). V gave up 10 bases and J gave up 3 bases, with 16 bases separating them. The length of the CDR3 is 13 residues. The CDR3 DNA sequence: TGTGCCACTCGAGGTGAAGTGATCTACGAGCAGTACTTC. Translated, it gives CATRGEVIYEQYF.

Comments on this clone: One end of the junction does not line up with germline, which may come from a read error. This chain uses TRBV7-7 with TRBJ1-3; 10 nucleotides match TRBD1. CDR1 is SSHAT, CDR2 FNYEAQ, per germline (reference sequence). The CDR3 spans 15 residues. The CDR3 is CASSKGTGVGNTIYF. Here the CDR3 DNA reads TGTGCTAGCAGTAAGGGGACAGGGGTTGGAAACACCATATATTTT.

The chain carries TRBV3-1 (or the pseudogene TRBV3-2) and TRBJ2-5; tentatively, D is TRBD1 (5 bases). Looked up from germline, CDR1 is LGHDT and CDR2 is YNNKEL (reference sequence). Trimming cost V 0 bases and J 2 bases, with 16 bases left between them. The CDR3 has 17 amino acids. The CDR3 spells CASSQDPRQRNQETQYF. Written as DNA, the CDR3 is TGTGCCAGCAGCCAAGACCCCCGACAGCGAAATCAAGAGACCCAGTACTTC.

The chain recombines TRBV21-1 with TRBJ2-7; TRBD1 reflects the table's D call only, with no check against the DNA. TRBV21-1 is a pseudogene locus. CDR3 size: 11 residues. CDR3 coding DNA: TGTGCCAGCGGGGGCGACCACGAGCAGTACTTC. Protein: CASGGDHEQYF.

The rearrangement links TRBV7-2 to TRBJ2-3, with a tentative D call TRBD1 (6 bases). There are 15 residues in the CDR3. V was cut by 6 bases and J by 3 bases, with 16 bases left in between. From germline, CDR1 is SGHTA and CDR2 FQGNSA. The CDR3 DNA sequence: TGTGCCAGCAGGCATACAGGGTCTATAACAGATACGCAGTATTTT. Its protein is CASRHTGSITDTQYF.

This rearrangement joins TRBV2 to TRBJ2-1, with D uncertain. Trimming pared 4 bases from V and 6 bases from J, leaving 7 bases between. CDR1 and CDR2 from the germline V gene are SNHLY and FYNNEI. The CDR3 loop spans 12 amino acids. CDR3 nucleotide sequence: TGTGCCAGCAGTGCCTATGTCAATGAGCAGTTCTTC. Protein product: CASSAYVNEQFF.

Points on this clone: This specimen includes other DNA sequences encoding the same CDR3. The chain carries TRBV4-1 and TRBJ1-1; D is ambiguous. This CDR3 has 14 residues. Germline CDR1 is MGHRA and CDR2 is YSYEKL. V shed 0 bases and J shed 2 bases, with 7 bases lying between them. The CDR3 spells CASSQDPGNTEAFF. CDR3 DNA: TGCGCCAGCAGCCAAGATCCAGGTAACACTGAAGCTTTCTTT.

The genes are TRBV28 and TRBJ1-4; 9 nucleotides match TRBD1. V was pared by 4 bases and J by 6 bases, with 15 bases of the junction left unmatched. Germline loops: CDR1 MDHEN, CDR2 SYDVKM. CDR3 length: 18 residues. The CDR3 region has the DNA TGTGCCAGCAGTTCAACCGGGACAGGGAAGGGCCACGATGAAAAACTGTTTTTT. It is translated as CASSSTGTGKGHDEKLFF.

The chain carries TRBV14 and TRBJ2-2; D is possibly TRBD2 (5 bases). The germline gives CDR1 SGHDN, CDR2 FVKESK. The ends were cut back, 1 base at V and 0 bases at J, with 6 bases in the middle. The CDR3 contains 15 residues. This CDR3 reads CASSQGLPNTGELFF. The DNA of the CDR3 is TGTGCCAGCAGCCAAGGACTACCGAACACCGGGGAGCTGTTTTTT.

J is TRBJ2-7 and V is TRBV27, with TRBD1 identical over 9 bases. The CDR3 is 15 amino acids. Germline CDR1 reads MNHEY; CDR2 reads SMNVEV (reference sequence). V trimming: 5 bases; J trimming: 4 bases; junction bases outside the gene matches: 9. The CDR3 bases are TGTGCCAGCAGTCGGGCAAGACAGGGGGGGTACGAGCAGTACTTC. Its protein product is CASSRARQGGYEQYF.

The rearrangement links TRBV7-2 to TRBJ1-5; no clear D gene. Germline assignment: CDR1 SGHTA and CDR2 FQGNSA. There are 13 residues in the CDR3. The V end was cut by 6 bases, the J end by 0 bases, with 6 bases between. CDR3 residues: CASSKSSNQPQHF. In nucleotides, the CDR3 is TGTGCCAGCAGTAAGAGTAGCAATCAGCCCCAGCATTTT.

The genes are TRBV5-5 and TRBJ1-4; D might be TRBD1 (5 bases). CDR1 and CDR2 from the germline V gene are SGHKS and YYEKEE (reference sequence). Trimming took off 7 bases at V and 3 bases at J, with 13 bases between the two ends. The CDR3 runs to 14 residues. The chain's CDR3 is CASCWGSSNEKLFF. The DNA of the CDR3 is TGTGCCAGCTGTTGGGGCAGCTCTAATGAAAAACTGTTTTTT.

The V and J genes are TRBV29-1 and TRBJ1-2; D may be TRBD1 (5 bases). This CDR3 has 15 amino acids. Trimming shortened V by 7 bases and J by 2 bases, and 20 bases separated the two germline ends. Germline V gene data show CDR1 as SQVTM and CDR2 as ANQGSEA. CDR3 nucleotide sequence: TGCAGCGCCGCATCCCGTCCGGGGGGGAACTATGGCTACACCTTC. This codes for CSAASRPGGNYGYTF. The full variable domain, completed using reference TRBV29-1 and TRBJ1-2, is SAVISQKPSRDICQRGTSLTIQCQVDSQVTMMFWYRQQPGQSLTLIATANQGSEATYESGFVIDKFPISRPNLTFSTLTVSNMSPEDSSIYLCSAASRPGGNYGYTFGSGTRLTVV.

The chain links TRBV4-3 to TRBJ2-5; D is perhaps TRBD1 (6 bases). From germline, CDR1 is LGHNA and CDR2 YSLEER. The CDR3 contains 15 residues. The V gene lost 3 bases and the J gene lost 0 bases, with 11 bases spanning the gap. CDR3 amino acids: CASSQGALDQETQYF. The DNA for the CDR3 is TGCGCCAGCAGCCAGGGGGCTTTAGACCAAGAGACCCAGTACTTC.

This clone has just one count. DNA of the CDR3: TGTGCCAGCCGCGGATTGGGGGCGGCAACTAATGAAAAACTGTTTTTT. Amino acids: CASRGLGAATNEKLFF. The chain joins TRBV7-2 to TRBJ1-4; possible D gene TRBD1, 6 bases. This CDR3 spans 16 amino acids. Per the germline V gene, CDR1 is SGHTA and CDR2 is FQGNSA. V was cut by 8 bases and J by 0 bases, with 16 bases left in between.

The chain joins TRBV6-5 to TRBJ2-1, with a tentative D call TRBD2 (6 bases). V lost 8 bases to trimming and J lost 4 bases, with 12 bases between them. The germline V gene has CDR1 MNHEY and CDR2 SVGAGI. The CDR3 runs to 13 residues. The CDR3 is CASGGLRYNEQFF. For the CDR3, the DNA is TGTGCCAGCGGAGGGTTGAGGTACAATGAGCAGTTCTTC.

This chain joins TRBV7-6 and TRBJ2-2; 11 bases align to TRBD2. The CDR3 consists of 16 residues. Germline V CDR1 and CDR2: SGHVS, FNYEAQ. The junction had 3 bases not matched to a gene; V was cut back by 0 bases and J by 6 bases. CDR3 coding DNA: TGTGCCAGCAGCTTAGCAGATAGCGGGAGGGCCGGGGAGCTGTTTTTT. Its protein product is CASSLADSGRAGELFF.

This clone was counted a few times. This chain uses TRBV7-2 with TRBJ1-2; 7 nucleotides align to TRBD1. Trimming at V came to 5 bases and at J to 7 bases, leaving 7 bases not matched to a gene. The germline gives CDR1 SGHTA, CDR2 FQGNSA. The CDR3 length is 13 residues. The CDR3 reads CASSLDRMFGYTF. The CDR3 DNA sequence: TGTGCCAGCAGCCTGGACAGGATGTTTGGCTACACCTTC.